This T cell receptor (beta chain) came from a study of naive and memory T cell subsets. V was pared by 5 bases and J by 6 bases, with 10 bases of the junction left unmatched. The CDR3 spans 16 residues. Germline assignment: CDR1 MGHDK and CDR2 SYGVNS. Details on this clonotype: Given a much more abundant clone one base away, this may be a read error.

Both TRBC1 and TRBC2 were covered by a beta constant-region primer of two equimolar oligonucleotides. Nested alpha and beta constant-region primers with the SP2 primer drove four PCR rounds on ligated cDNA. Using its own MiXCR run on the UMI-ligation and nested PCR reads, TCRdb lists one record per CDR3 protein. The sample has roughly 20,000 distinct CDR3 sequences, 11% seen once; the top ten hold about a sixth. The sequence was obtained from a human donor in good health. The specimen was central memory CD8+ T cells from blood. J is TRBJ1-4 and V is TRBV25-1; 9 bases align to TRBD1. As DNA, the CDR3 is TGTGCCAGCAGTTACAGGGGGCGGTGCTCGTATGAAAAACTGTTTTTT. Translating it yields CASSYRGRCSYEKLFF. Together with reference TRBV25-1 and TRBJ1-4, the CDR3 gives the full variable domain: EADIYQTPRYLVIGTGKKITLECSQTMGHDKMYWYQQDPGMELHLIHYSYGVNSTEKGDLSSESTVSRIRTEHFPLTLESARPSHTSQYLCASSYRGRCSYEKLFFGSGTQLSVL.